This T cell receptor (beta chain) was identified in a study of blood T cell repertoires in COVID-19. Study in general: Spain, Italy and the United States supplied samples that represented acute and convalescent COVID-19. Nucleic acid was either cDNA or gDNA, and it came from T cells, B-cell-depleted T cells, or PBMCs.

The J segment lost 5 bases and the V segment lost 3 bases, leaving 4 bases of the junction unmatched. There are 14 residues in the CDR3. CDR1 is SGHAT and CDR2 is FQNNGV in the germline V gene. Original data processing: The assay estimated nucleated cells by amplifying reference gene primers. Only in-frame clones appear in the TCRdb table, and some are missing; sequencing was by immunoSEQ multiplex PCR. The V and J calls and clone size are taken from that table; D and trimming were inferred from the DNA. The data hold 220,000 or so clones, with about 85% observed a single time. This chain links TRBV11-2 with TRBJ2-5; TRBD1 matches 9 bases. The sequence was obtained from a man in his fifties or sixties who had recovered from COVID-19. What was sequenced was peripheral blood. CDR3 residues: CASSFPGTGETQYF. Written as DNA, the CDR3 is TGTGCCAGCAGCTTTCCCGGGACAGGGGAGACCCAGTACTTC.